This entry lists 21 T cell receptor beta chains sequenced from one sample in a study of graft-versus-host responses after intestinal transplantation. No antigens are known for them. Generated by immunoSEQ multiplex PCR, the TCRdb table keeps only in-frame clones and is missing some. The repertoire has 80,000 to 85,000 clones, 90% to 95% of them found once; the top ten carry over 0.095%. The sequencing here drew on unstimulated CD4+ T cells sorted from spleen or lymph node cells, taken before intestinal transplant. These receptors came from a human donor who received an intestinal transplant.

For the CDR3, the DNA is TGTGCCAGCAGTTACTTTAATTGTGAAGCTTTCTTT. Translating it yields CASSYFNCEAFF. The V call is TRBV6-7, the J call TRBJ1-1; D not resolved. TRBV6-7 is annotated as an ORF whose role is uncertain. The CDR3 is 12 residues long. The V end was cut by 1 base, the J end by 7 bases, with 7 bases between.

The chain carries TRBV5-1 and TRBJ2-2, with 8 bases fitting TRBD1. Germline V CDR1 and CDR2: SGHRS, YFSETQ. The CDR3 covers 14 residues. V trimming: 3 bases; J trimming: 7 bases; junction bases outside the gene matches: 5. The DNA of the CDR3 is TGCGCCAGCAGCTACCACAGGGGGATCGGGGAGCTGTTTTTT. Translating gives CASSYHRGIGELFF.

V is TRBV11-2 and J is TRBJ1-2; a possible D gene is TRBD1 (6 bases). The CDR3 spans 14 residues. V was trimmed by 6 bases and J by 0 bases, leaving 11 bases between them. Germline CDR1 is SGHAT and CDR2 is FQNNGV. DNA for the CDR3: TGTGCCAGCAGGACAGGCGCCACTAACTATGGCTACACCTTC. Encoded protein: CASRTGATNYGYTF.

CDR3 bases: TGTGCCAGTAGCCACGGGACAGGGTCCGCCAATGAGCAGTTCTTC. Protein: CASSHGTGSANEQFF. The V gene is TRBV19, the J gene TRBJ2-1; 9 nucleotides agree with TRBD1. CDR1 is LNHDA, CDR2 SQIVND, per germline (reference sequence). This CDR3 is 15 amino acids long. J gave up 6 bases and V 6 bases, and 9 bases lay outside the gene matches.

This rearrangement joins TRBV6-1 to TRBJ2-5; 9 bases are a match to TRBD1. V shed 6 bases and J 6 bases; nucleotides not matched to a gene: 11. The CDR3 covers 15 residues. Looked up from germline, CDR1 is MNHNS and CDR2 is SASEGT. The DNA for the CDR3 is TGTGCCAGCAGGGCTCCGGGACAGGGATCGAAGACCCAGTACTTC. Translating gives CASRAPGQGSKTQYF.

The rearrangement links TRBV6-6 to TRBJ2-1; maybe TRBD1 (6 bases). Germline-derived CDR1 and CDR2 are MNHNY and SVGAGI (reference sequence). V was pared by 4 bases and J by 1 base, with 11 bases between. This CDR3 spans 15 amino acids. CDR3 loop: CASSSRTDSYNEQFF. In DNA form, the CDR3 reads TGTGCCAGCAGTTCTCGGACAGATTCCTACAATGAGCAGTTCTTC.

The CDR3 spells CASSRGLAGGTLFTDTQYF. As DNA, the CDR3 is TGTGCCAGCAGCCGAGGACTAGCGGGGGGGACCCTCTTCACAGATACGCAGTATTTT. The chain combines TRBV5-6 with TRBJ2-3, with TRBD2 matching 15 bases. The CDR3 length is 19 residues. The ends lost 4 bases at V and 2 bases at J; junction bases unmatched: 11. CDR1 is SGHDT, CDR2 YYEEEE, per germline.

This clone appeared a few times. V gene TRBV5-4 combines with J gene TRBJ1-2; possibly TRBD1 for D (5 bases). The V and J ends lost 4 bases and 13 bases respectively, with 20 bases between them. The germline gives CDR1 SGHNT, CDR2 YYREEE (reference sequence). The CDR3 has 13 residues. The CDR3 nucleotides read TGTGCCAGCAGCCACTTGGAGGGGAGACAAAGCACCTTC. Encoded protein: CASSHLEGRQSTF.

CDR3 amino acids: CASSWRQVNAEAFF. The CDR3 region has the DNA TGTGCCAGCAGCTGGCGACAGGTGAATGCTGAAGCTTTCTTT. The rearrangement uses TRBV11-2 and TRBJ1-1, with D possibly TRBD1 on 6 matching bases. The CDR3 runs to 14 residues. Trimming stripped 4 bases from V and 6 bases from J, with 15 bases between. The germline gives CDR1 SGHAT, CDR2 FQNNGV.

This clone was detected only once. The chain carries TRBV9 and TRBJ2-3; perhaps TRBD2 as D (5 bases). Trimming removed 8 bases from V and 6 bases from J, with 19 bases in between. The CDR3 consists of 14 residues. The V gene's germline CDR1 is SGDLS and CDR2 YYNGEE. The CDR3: CASCSDPAGDTQYF. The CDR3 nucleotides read TGTGCCAGTTGTAGCGACCCGGCCGGCGATACGCAGTATTTT.

This CDR3 is CASSMGQRVYYGYTF. CDR3 sequence (DNA): TGTGCCAGTAGTATGGGACAGCGGGTGTATTATGGCTACACCTTC. The chain joins TRBV19 to TRBJ1-2; 7 bases agree with TRBD1. CDR3 length: 15 amino acids. The ends lost 3 bases at V and 5 bases at J; junction bases unmatched: 9. Germline V gene sequence: CDR1 LNHDA, CDR2 SQIVND (reference sequence).

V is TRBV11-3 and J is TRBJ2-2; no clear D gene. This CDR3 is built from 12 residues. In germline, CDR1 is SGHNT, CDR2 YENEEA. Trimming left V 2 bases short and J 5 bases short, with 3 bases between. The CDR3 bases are TGTGCCAGCAGCTTACAGACCGGGGAGCTGTTTTTT. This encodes CASSLQTGELFF.

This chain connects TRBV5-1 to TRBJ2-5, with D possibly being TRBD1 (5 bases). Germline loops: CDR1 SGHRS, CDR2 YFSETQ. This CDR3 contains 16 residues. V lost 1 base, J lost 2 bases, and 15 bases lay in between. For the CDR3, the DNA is TGCGCCAGCAGCTTGCCTCGACAGAGTGGGCAAGAGACCCAGTACTTC. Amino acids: CASSLPRQSGQETQYF. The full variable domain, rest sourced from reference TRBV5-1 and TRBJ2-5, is KAGVTQTPRYLIKTRGQQVTLSCSPISGHRSVSWYQQTPGQGLQFLFEYFSETQRNKGNFPGRFSGRQFSNSRSEMNVSTLELGDSALYLCASSLPRQSGQETQYFGPGTRLLVL.

The CDR3 DNA reads TGTGCCAGCAGCCTTGACCTTCCCGGGACAGGTCCAACTAATGAAAAACTGTTTTTT. Translation gives CASSLDLPGTGPTNEKLFF. The V gene is TRBV7-8, the J gene TRBJ1-4; 8 nucleotides match TRBD1. Per germline, CDR1 SGHVS and CDR2 FQNEAQ. Germline trimming cut 5 bases from V and 0 bases from J; bases unmatched to any gene: 14. This CDR3 region has 19 residues. Together with reference TRBV7-8 and TRBJ1-4, the CDR3 gives the full variable domain: GAGVSQSPRYKVAKRGQDVALRCDPISGHVSLFWYQQALGQGPEFLTYFQNEAQLDKSGLPSDRFFAERPEGSVSTLKIQRTQQEDSAVYLCASSLDLPGTGPTNEKLFFGSGTQLSVL.

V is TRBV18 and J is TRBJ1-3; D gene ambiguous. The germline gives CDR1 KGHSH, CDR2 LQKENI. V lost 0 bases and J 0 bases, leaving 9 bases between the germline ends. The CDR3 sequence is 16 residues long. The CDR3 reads CASSPPSSISGNTIYF. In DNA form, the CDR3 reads TGTGCCAGCTCACCACCGTCCAGTATCTCTGGAAACACCATATATTTT.

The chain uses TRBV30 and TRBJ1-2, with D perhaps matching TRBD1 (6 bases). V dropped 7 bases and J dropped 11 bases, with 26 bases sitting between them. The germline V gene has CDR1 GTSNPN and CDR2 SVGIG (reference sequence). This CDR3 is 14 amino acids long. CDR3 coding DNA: TGTGCCTCCAACCCCTCCCGACAGGTTGGCTTTTACACCTTC. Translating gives CASNPSRQVGFYTF.

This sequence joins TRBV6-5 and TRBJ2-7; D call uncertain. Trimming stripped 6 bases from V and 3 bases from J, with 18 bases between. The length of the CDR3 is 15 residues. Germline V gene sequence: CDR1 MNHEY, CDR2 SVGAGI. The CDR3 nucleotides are TGTGCCAGCAGACCAAGATATGAGGCGATCTACGAGCAGTACTTC. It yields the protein CASRPRYEAIYEQYF.

CDR3 bases: TGCGCCAGCAGCTTGGTAGGGGGCGAGTATGGCTACACCTTC. This encodes CASSLVGGEYGYTF. This chain connects TRBV5-1 to TRBJ1-2, with 7 positions matching TRBD1. Unmatched junction bases numbered 4, after V lost 0 bases and J lost 5 bases. Per germline, CDR1 SGHRS and CDR2 YFSETQ. The CDR3 is 14 residues long.

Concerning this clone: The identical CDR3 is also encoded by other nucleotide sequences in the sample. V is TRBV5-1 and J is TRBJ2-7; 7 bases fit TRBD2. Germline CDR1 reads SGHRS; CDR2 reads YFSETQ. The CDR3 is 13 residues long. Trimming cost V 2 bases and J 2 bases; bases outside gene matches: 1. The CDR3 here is CASSFGGTYEQYF. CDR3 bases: TGCGCCAGCAGCTTCGGGGGGACCTACGAGCAGTACTTC.

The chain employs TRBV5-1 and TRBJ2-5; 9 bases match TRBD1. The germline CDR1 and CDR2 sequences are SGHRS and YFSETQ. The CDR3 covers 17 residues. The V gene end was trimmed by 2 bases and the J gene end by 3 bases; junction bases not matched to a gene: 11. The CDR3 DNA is TGCGCCAGCAGCTTCTTCACCGGGACAGGGTTGGAAGAGACCCAGTACTTC. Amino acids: CASSFFTGTGLEETQYF.

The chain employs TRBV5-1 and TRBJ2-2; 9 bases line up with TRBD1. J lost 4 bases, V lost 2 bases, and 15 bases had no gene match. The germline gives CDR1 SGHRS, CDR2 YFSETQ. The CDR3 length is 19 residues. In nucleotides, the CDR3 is TGCGCCAGCAGCTTCGAGATAAGGACAGGGGTGTCGAGCACCGGGGAGCTGTTTTTT. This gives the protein CASSFEIRTGVSSTGELFF.